This T cell receptor (beta chain) was profiled in a study of blood T cell repertoires in COVID-19. Study in general: Sources were T cells, B-cell-depleted T cells, or PBMCs; the material itself was cDNA or gDNA.

CDR1 is SNHLY and CDR2 is FYNNEI in the germline V gene. The length of the CDR3 is 14 residues. The V end lost 6 bases, the J end lost 5 bases, and 13 bases lay between the germline ends. Method: immunoSEQ multiplex PCR; TCRdb's copy keeps in-frame clones and lacks some. This table has about 260,000 clones, about 86% appearing once. This clone has just one count. Sequences were obtained from PBMCs or T cells enriched from blood (not recorded which). V and J are TRBV2 and TRBJ1-4; TRBD1 might be the D (6 bases). The receptor was isolated from a man in his thirties or forties with acute COVID-19. In nucleotides, the CDR3 is TGTGCCAGCAGGCAACAGGGATTGAATGAAAAACTGTTTTTT. This gives the protein CASRQQGLNEKLFF.